Here is one T cell receptor beta chain with its context. These data come from a study of blood T cell repertoires in COVID-19. In the study overall: Material from acute and convalescent COVID-19 was sourced from the United States, Italy and Spain.

Germline assignment: CDR1 SGHTA and CDR2 FQGTGA. The CDR3 runs to 14 residues. Germline trimming cut 5 bases from V and 6 bases from J; bases unmatched to any gene: 10. Per the original methods: Amplified reference gene primers provided the basis for estimating nucleated cell counts. TCRdb's copy holds only in-frame clones and misses some; the assay was immunoSEQ multiplex PCR. D and trimming come from the DNA, and the V and J calls and clone size come from that table. The table shows about 300,000 clones, with around 87% occurring only once. The sequence was obtained from a man aged 65 to 85 with acute or convalescent COVID-19. The sample was peripheral blood. The chain carries TRBV7-3 and TRBJ2-7; 7 bases are a match to TRBD1. As DNA, the CDR3 is TGTGCCAGCAGCCCAGGGACAGTACCTCCCGAGCAGTACTTC. Protein: CASSPGTVPPEQYF.